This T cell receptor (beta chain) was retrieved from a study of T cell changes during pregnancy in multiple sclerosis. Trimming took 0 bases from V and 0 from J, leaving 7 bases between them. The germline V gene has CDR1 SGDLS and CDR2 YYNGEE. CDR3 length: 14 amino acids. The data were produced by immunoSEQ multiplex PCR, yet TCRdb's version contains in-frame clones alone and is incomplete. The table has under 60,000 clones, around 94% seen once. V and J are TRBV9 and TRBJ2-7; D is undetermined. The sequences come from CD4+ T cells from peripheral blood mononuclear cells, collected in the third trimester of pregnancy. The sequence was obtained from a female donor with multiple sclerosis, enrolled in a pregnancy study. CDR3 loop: CASSVGSSSYEQYF. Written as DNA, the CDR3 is TGTGCCAGCAGCGTAGGTTCTAGCTCCTACGAGCAGTACTTC.